This entry concerns a single T cell receptor beta chain. Authors' processing steps: Quantification of nucleated cells was approximated via reference gene primer amplification. Profiled with immunoSEQ multiplex PCR; TCRdb holds only in-frame clones, not every one. The D gene and trimming were derived from the DNA, and the V and J assignments and clone size from that table. The sample lists roughly 180,000 clones; about 88% were seen once. This specimen belongs to a study of blood T cell repertoires in COVID-19. As for the study in general: Samples of COVID-19 (acute and convalescent) were obtained from the United States, Italy and Spain. T cells, B-cell-depleted T cells, or PBMCs provided the cDNA or gDNA that served as material.

Trimming took off 0 bases at V and 3 bases at J, with 8 bases between the two ends. Looked up from germline, CDR1 is MGHRA and CDR2 is YSYEKL. The CDR3 is 14 amino acids. The sequenced sample was peripheral blood. The origin of this receptor is a man aged 18 to 30 with acute or convalescent COVID-19. The chain combines TRBV4-1 with TRBJ1-2; D not resolved. The CDR3 here is CASSQEGSHYGYTF. CDR3 DNA: TGCGCCAGCAGCCAAGAGGGCAGCCACTATGGCTACACCTTC.